This passage covers 3 T cell receptor beta chains from one sample sequenced in a study of beta chain features in type 1 diabetes. Expressed TCRB transcripts were sequenced after all isolated RNA was converted to cDNA. The method was immunoSEQ multiplex PCR; TCRdb's version includes in-frame clones alone and lacks a portion of them. The table includes about 650,000 clones, 9.5% to 15% detected once. No cognate antigen is known for these TCRs. Study conclusions and caveats: Among patients with Type 1 diabetes, TCRB CDR3s were moderately but significantly shorter in every one of the four CD4+ subsets.

The sample was naive CD4+ T cells from blood. The source of these receptors is a man aged 30-40 years with type 1 diabetes.

This chain links TRBV2 with TRBJ2-3; maybe TRBD2 (5 bases). The CDR3 covers 14 residues. Germline CDR1 and CDR2: SNHLY and FYNNEI. V lost 6 bases to trimming and J lost 0 bases, with 10 bases between them. DNA for the CDR3: TGTGCCAGCAGGGGAGAGTTTAGCACAGATACGCAGTATTTT. It is translated as CASRGEFSTDTQYF.

This clone turned up a few times. The V and J genes are TRBV7-8 and TRBJ1-3; a weak D match, TRBD1 (5 bases). The V end was cut by 0 bases, the J end by 1 base, with 13 bases between. This CDR3 has 17 residues. The V gene's germline CDR1 is SGHVS and CDR2 FQNEAQ. In nucleotides, the CDR3 is TGTGCCAGCAGCTTAGCGGGACTGTCTGGATCTGGAAACACCATATATTTT. Translated, it gives CASSLAGLSGSGNTIYF.

The rearrangement links TRBV6-1 to TRBJ2-2; tentative D call: TRBD1 (5 bases). V was trimmed by 4 bases and J by 1 base, leaving 7 bases between them. This CDR3 spans 14 amino acids. Germline V gene sequence: CDR1 MNHNS, CDR2 SASEGT. This chain's CDR3 is CASSVTGNTGELFF. Written as DNA, the CDR3 is TGTGCCAGCAGTGTTACAGGGAACACCGGGGAGCTGTTTTTT.